The clone carrying this TCR beta chain has more than one count but fewer than ten. Antigen specificity is unknown. This sample is drawn from a study of T cell repertoires in cytomegalovirus infection. Turning to the study itself: In public TCR beta signatures, there were indications of both CMV infection and matching HLA type. Study findings and constraints: Ex vivo responses were dominated by HLA-C-restricted CMV-specific TCR beta clonotypes.

The CDR3 totals 14 residues. V dropped 4 bases and J dropped 6; count of bases not matched to a gene: 7. TCRdb re-called the reads through MiXCR, storing one row per CDR3 protein. Among some 350,000 distinct CDR3 sequences listed, roughly 36% were seen once. The sequenced sample was cultured PBMCs, obtained from culture after CMV antigen stimulation. The rearrangement links TRBV12-3 or TRBV12-4 to TRBJ2-3; 7 bases are a match to TRBD2. The source is a human donor in good health (CMV status not recorded). Some clones in this sample may be carry-over from other donors' samples. CDR3 DNA sequence: TGTGCCAGCAGTTCAAGCGGGGAGGGGGATACGCAGTATTTT. Its protein product is CASSSSGEGDTQYF.